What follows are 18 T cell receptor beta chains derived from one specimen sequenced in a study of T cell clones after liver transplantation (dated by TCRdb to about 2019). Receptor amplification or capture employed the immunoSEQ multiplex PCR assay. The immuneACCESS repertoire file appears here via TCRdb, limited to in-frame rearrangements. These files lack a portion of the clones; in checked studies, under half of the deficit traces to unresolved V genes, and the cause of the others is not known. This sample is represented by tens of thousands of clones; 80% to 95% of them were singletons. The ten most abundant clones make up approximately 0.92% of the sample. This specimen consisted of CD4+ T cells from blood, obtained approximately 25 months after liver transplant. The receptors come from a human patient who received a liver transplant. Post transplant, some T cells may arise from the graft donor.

This CDR3 is CASSARQGRDGYTF. The CDR3 bases are TGTGCCAGCAGCGCTCGACAGGGGCGGGATGGCTACACCTTC. This sequence joins TRBV9 and TRBJ1-2, with 8 bases identical to TRBD1. Germline CDR1 is SGDLS and CDR2 is YYNGEE. V was pared by 3 bases and J by 6 bases, with 7 bases of the junction left unmatched. This CDR3 has 14 residues.

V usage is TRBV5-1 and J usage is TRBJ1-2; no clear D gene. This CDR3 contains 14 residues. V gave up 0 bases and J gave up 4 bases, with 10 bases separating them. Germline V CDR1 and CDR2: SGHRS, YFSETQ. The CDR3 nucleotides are TGCGCCAGCAGCTTGGCCGTCGGAAGCTATGGCTACACCTTC. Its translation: CASSLAVGSYGYTF.

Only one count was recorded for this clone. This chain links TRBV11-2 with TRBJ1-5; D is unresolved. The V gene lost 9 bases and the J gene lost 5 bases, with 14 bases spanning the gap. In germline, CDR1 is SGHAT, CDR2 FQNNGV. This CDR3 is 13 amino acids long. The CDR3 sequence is CARYGLHYQPQHF. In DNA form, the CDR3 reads TGTGCCAGATATGGGCTCCATTATCAGCCCCAGCATTTT.

The CDR3 DNA sequence: TGTGCCAGCAGCAACCAAGGGTTCTTC. It translates to CASSNQGFF. J is TRBJ2-1 and V is TRBV2; unclear D gene. The CDR3 is made up of 9 amino acids. Germline V gene lookup returns CDR1 SNHLY and CDR2 FYNNEI. The V gene lost 6 bases and the J gene lost 15 bases, with 9 bases spanning the gap.

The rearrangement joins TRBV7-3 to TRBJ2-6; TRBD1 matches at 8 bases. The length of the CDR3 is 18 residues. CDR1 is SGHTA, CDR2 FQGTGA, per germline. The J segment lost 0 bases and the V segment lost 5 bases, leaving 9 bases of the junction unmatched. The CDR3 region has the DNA TGTGCCAGCAGCCAGAACAGGGGGACGGCCTCTGGGGCCAACGTCCTGACTTTC. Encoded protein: CASSQNRGTASGANVLTF.

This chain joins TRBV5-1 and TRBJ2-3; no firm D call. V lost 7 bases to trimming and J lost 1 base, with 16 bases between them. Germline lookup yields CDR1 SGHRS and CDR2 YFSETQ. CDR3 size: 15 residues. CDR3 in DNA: TGCGCCAGCCAGTTAGGAACCGTCCGCACAGATACGCAGTATTTT. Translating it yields CASQLGTVRTDTQYF.

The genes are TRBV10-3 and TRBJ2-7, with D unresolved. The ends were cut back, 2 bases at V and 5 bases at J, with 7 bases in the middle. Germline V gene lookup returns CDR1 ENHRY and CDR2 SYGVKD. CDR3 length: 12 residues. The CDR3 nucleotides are TGTGCCATCAGTGAGCAGTCGAACGAGCAGTACTTC. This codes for CAISEQSNEQYF.

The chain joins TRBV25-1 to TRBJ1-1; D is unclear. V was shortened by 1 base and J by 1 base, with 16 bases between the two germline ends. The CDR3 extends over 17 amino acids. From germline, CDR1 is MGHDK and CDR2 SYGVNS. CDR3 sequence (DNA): TGTGCCAGCAGTGAATCCCGTCCAGGAGTGAAGAACACTGAAGCTTTCTTT. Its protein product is CASSESRPGVKNTEAFF.

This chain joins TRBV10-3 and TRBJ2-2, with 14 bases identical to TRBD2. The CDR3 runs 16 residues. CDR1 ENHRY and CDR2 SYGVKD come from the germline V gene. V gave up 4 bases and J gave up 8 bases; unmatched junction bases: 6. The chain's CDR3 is CAISGPGLAGEGELFF. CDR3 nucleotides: TGTGCCATCAGTGGTCCGGGACTAGCGGGAGAAGGGGAGCTGTTTTTT.

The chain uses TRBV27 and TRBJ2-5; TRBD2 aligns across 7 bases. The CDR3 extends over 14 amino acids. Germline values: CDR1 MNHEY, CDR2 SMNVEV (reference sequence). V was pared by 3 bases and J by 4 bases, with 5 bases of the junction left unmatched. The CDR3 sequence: CASSLVAGVETQYF. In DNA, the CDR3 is TGTGCCAGCAGTTTGGTGGCGGGAGTAGAGACCCAGTACTTC.

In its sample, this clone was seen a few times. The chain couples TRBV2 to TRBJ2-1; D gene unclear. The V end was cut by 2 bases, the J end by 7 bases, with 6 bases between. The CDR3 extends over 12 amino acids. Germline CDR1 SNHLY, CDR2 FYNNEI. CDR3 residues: CASSELLNEQFF. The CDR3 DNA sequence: TGTGCCAGCAGTGAATTGTTAAATGAGCAGTTCTTC.

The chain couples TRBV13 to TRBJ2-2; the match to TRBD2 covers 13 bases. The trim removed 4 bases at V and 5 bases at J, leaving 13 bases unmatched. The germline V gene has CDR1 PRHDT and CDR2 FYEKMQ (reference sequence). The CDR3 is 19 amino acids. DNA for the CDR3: TGTGCCAGCAGCTCCACCCCGGGACTAGCGGGATTTGGGACCGGGGAGCTGTTTTTT. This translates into CASSSTPGLAGFGTGELFF.

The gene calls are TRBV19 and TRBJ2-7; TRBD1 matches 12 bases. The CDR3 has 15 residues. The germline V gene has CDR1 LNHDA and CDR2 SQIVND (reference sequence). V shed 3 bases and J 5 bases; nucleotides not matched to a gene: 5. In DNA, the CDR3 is TGTGCCAGTAGTATCCCGGGACAGGGGGCCCACGAGCAGTACTTC. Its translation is CASSIPGQGAHEQYF.

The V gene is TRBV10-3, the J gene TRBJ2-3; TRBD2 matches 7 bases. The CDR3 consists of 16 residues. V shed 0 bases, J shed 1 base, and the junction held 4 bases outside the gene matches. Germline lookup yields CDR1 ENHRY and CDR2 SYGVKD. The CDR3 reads CAISESWSGGTDTQYF. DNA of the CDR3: TGTGCCATCAGTGAGTCTTGGAGCGGGGGCACAGATACGCAGTATTTT.

In nucleotides, the CDR3 is TGCGCCAGCAGCCAAGCCCCGGGACTGTCCTACGAGCAGTACTTC. Amino acids: CASSQAPGLSYEQYF. The chain uses TRBV4-1 and TRBJ2-7; D might be TRBD2 (6 bases). CDR3 length: 15 amino acids. Trimming left V 1 base short and J 1 base short, with 11 bases between. Germline V gene data show CDR1 as MGHRA and CDR2 as YSYEKL.

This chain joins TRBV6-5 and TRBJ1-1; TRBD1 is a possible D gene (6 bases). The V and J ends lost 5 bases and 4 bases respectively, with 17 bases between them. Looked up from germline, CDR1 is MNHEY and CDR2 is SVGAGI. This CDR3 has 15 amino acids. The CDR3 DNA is TGTGCCAGCAGTGCTTTGTTGTTAGGGGGCACTGAAGCTTTCTTT. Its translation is CASSALLLGGTEAFF.

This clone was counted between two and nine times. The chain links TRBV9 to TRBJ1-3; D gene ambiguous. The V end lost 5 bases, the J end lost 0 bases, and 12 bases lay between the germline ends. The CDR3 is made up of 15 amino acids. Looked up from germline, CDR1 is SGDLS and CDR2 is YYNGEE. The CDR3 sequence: CASRAPGDSGNTIYF. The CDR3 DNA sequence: TGTGCCAGCAGAGCTCCCGGGGACTCTGGAAACACCATATATTTT.

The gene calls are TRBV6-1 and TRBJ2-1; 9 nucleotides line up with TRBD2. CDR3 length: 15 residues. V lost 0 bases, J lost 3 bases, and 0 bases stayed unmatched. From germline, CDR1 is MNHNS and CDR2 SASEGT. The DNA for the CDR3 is TGTGCCAGCAGTGAAGCTAGCGGGAGCTACAATGAGCAGTTCTTC. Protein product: CASSEASGSYNEQFF.